The 11 T cell receptor beta chains below were found in one sample sequenced in a study of lung T cells in sarcoidosis with Löfgren's syndrome. TCRdb re-derived calls from the reads in MiXCR, one entry per CDR3 protein. This table holds tens of thousands of distinct CDR3 sequences, 21% found once. Input material: CD4+ T cells from PBMCs. Receptors originate from a human donor with sarcoidosis (Löfgren's syndrome or another form), or a control subject (not recorded which).

The CDR3 spells CASSPADSHEQYF. DNA for the CDR3: TGTGCCAGCTCACCAGCGGACAGCCACGAGCAGTACTTC. The chain is built from TRBV18 and TRBJ2-7, with D perhaps matching TRBD1 (6 bases). Germline V gene lookup returns CDR1 KGHSH and CDR2 LQKENI. Trimming took 2 bases from V and 5 from J, leaving 10 bases between them. The CDR3 is 13 residues long.

The V call is TRBV4-1, the J call TRBJ2-3; 9 nucleotides align to TRBD2. The V segment lost 3 bases and the J segment 6 bases; nucleotides outside the gene matches: 7. CDR3 length equals 15 residues. Germline V gene data show CDR1 as MGHRA and CDR2 as YSYEKL. CDR3 coding DNA: TGCGCCAGCAGCCAGACGGGACTAGCTCTGGATACGCAGTATTTT. Translating it yields CASSQTGLALDTQYF.

The chain combines TRBV5-6 with TRBJ2-7; D not resolved. The germline V gene has CDR1 SGHDT and CDR2 YYEEEE. This CDR3 comprises 14 residues. Trimming pared 4 bases from V and 2 bases from J, leaving 13 bases between. This CDR3 is CASSPSGRAYEQYV. In DNA form, the CDR3 reads TGTGCCAGCAGCCCTTCCGGACGGGCCTACGAGCAGTACGTC.

This clonotype was detected only a few times. This chain uses TRBV19 with TRBJ1-1; TRBD1 matches at 7 bases. V lost 7 bases to trimming and J lost 4 bases; unmatched junction nucleotides: 15. The CDR3 loop spans 16 amino acids. Germline V gives CDR1 LNHDA, CDR2 SQIVND (reference sequence). The CDR3 sequence: CASNAPRDSQSTEAFF. DNA of the CDR3: TGTGCCAGTAATGCGCCCCGGGACAGCCAAAGCACTGAAGCTTTCTTT.

This clonotype has ten or more counts. The gene calls are TRBV2 and TRBJ1-1; weak D call: TRBD1 (5 bases). Per germline, CDR1 SNHLY and CDR2 FYNNEI. The germline V and J ends were trimmed by 6 bases and 0 bases, with 11 bases remaining between them. The CDR3 extends over 14 amino acids. CDR3 in amino acids: CASRMTDMNTEAFF. CDR3 DNA sequence: TGTGCCAGCAGAATGACAGACATGAACACTGAAGCTTTCTTT.

As concerns this clonotype: A read error may be the cause here, since a much bigger clone is one base away. The J gene is TRBJ2-7, the V gene TRBV18, with D uncertain. This CDR3 contains 12 residues. The V gene's germline CDR1 is KGHSH and CDR2 LQKENI. V lost 6 bases to trimming and J lost 0 bases, with 6 bases between them. In DNA, the CDR3 is TGTGCCAGCTCCCCGGACTCCTACGAGCAGTACGTC. Amino acids: CASSPDSYEQYV.

For this clonotype: A much larger clone sits a single nucleotide away, making a read error possible. J is TRBJ2-7 and V is TRBV6-1; TRBD2 matches at 7 bases. V dropped 6 bases and J dropped 1; count of bases not matched to a gene: 6. The CDR3 covers 14 residues. Germline V gene lookup returns CDR1 MNHNS and CDR2 SASEGT. For the CDR3, the DNA is TGTGCCAGCAGCACCCGGGGAGGGTCCTACGAGCAGTACTTC. The encoded protein is CASSTRGGSYEQYF.

This clonotype was picked up a small number of times. The gene calls are TRBV5-4 and TRBJ1-1; a weak D match, TRBD1 (5 bases). The V end was cut by 0 bases, the J end by 5 bases, with 14 bases between. From germline, CDR1 is SGHNT and CDR2 YYREEE (reference sequence). This CDR3 contains 15 residues. CDR3 nucleotide sequence: TGTGCCAGCAGCTTGGCCGGGGGGAAGGTAACTGAAGCTTTCTTT. The encoded protein is CASSLAGGKVTEAFF. Full variable domain (missing parts from reference TRBV5-4 and TRBJ1-1): ETGVTQSPTHLIKTRGQQVTLRCSSQSGHNTVSWYQQALGQGPQFIFQYYREEENGRGNFPPRFSGLQFPNYSSELNVNALELDDSALYLCASSLAGGKVTEAFFGQGTRLTVV.

Concerning this clonotype itself: The junction departs from germline at one end; a sequencing error may be responsible. This sequence joins TRBV7-7 and TRBJ2-5, with a weak D call TRBD2 (5 bases). Germline CDR1 and CDR2: SSHAT and FNYEAQ (reference sequence). The CDR3 is made up of 13 amino acids. The CDR3 DNA reads as TGTGCTAGCAGCCCCCAGACGGGGGAGACCCAGTACTTC. It specifies CASSPQTGETQYF. The full variable domain, with the rest looked up from reference TRBV7-7 and TRBJ2-5, is GAGVSQSPRYKVTKRGQDVTLRCDPISSHATLYWYQQALGQGPEFLTYFNYEAQPDKSGLPSDRFSAERPEGSISTLTIQRTEQRDSAMYRCASSPQTGETQYFGPGTRLLVL.

The chain uses TRBV20-1 and TRBJ2-1; D not certain. Germline V gene sequence: CDR1 DFQATT, CDR2 SNEGSKA (reference sequence). With 2 bases removed from V and 9 bases from J, the gap between germline ends came to 11 bases. The CDR3 length is 12 residues. CDR3: CSARQKISEQFF. The CDR3 nucleotides read TGCAGTGCTAGACAGAAGATCAGTGAGCAGTTCTTC.

J is TRBJ1-1 and V is TRBV5-1, with D uncertain. Trimming took 7 bases from V and 2 from J, leaving 15 bases between them. From germline, CDR1 is SGHRS and CDR2 YFSETQ. The CDR3 is 14 amino acids. CDR3 region: CASVGEAANTEAFF. The DNA for the CDR3 is TGCGCCAGCGTGGGAGAGGCAGCCAACACTGAAGCTTTCTTT.